The TCR beta chain described here comes from a study of CD8 T cells in Susac syndrome. Looking at the study overall: Patients with Susac syndrome were therapy-naive, on corticosteroids, or on intravenous immunoglobulin alone at blood draw. Broader study findings: The CD4+ T cell repertoires of Susac syndrome were found to show no clonal expansion.

A note on this clonotype: Its antigen is undetermined.

Random hexamers were used to reverse transcribe an amount of about 0.5 to 1 ug RNA. The authors amplified TCR beta CDR3 across 54 Vbeta and 13 Jbeta using immunoSEQ multiplex PCR. TCRdb reprocessed the immunoSEQ multiplex PCR reads via MiXCR and lists one record per CDR3 protein. Of some 200,000 distinct CDR3 sequences in the sample, roughly 90% are singletons; the top ten hold about 0.1%. The sequenced sample consisted of CD4+ T cells from PBMCs. The receptor's source is a human donor with Susac syndrome.

In DNA, the CDR3 is TGTGCCAGCAGCTTAGTCGGGAGGAGATACGAGCAGTACTTC. This sequence encodes CASSLVGRRYEQYF. The rearrangement joins TRBV11-2 to TRBJ2-7; 7 bases line up with TRBD2. This CDR3 is 14 amino acids long. Germline V lookup: CDR1 SGHAT, CDR2 FQNNGV. The J segment lost 4 bases and the V segment lost 1 base, leaving 4 bases of the junction unmatched.